This is a list of T cell receptor beta chains from one sample in a study of blood T cells in healthy people across ages. Using its own MiXCR run on the 5' RACE reads, TCRdb lists one record per CDR3 protein. Among 650,000 to 800,000 distinct CDR3 sequences, 44% were seen once, and the ten largest hold under 20%. The sequencing input was blood. The source is a man aged 60-69 years in good health. CDR3s include the opening cysteine and the closing phenylalanine or tryptophan. The D gene is left open where the match is weak. Part of the rows lack a size; the others show once, few, many or a class for expanded clones.

TRBV7-2	TRBJ2-5	TRBD1	.	TGTGCCAGCAGCTTAGGGCATCGGACAGGTTTTCAAGAGACCCAGTACTTC	CASSLGHRTGFQETQYF
TRBV5-6	TRBJ2-5	.	few	TGTGCCAGCAGCTGGGGGTCAAAACAAGAGACCCAGTACTTC	CASSWGSKQETQYF
TRBV5-1	TRBJ2-1	.	.	TGCGCCAGCAGCCAGGCGGGGTATTTGGATGAGCAGTTCTTC	CASSQAGYLDEQFF
TRBV12-3/TRBV12-4	TRBJ2-7	.	few	TGTGCCAGCAGCACCGGGGGGAAAAACACAGGGGTGGTCCACGAGCAGTACTTC	CASSTGGKNTGVVHEQYF
TRBV6-1	TRBJ2-1	TRBD2	.	TGTGCCGGCAGTGAAACTAGCGGGGGGTACGATGAGCAGTTCTTC	CAGSETSGGYDEQFF
TRBV28	TRBJ2-7	.	.	TGTCCCAGCAAAACAGGCGCTAAATACGAGCAGTACTTC	CPSKTGAKYEQYF
TRBV20-1	TRBJ1-1	.	.	TGCAGTGCCCCCAACAGGACTGAAGCTTTCTTT	CSAPNRTEAFF
TRBV7-9	TRBJ2-7	.	.	TGTGCCAGCAGCTTAGCAGGCCACGTTGGCTACGAGCAGTACTTC	CASSLAGHVGYEQYF
TRBV4-3	TRBJ2-3	TRBD2	.	TGCGCCAGCAGCCAAGATATGCGGGGGGCCGGCGGAGATACGCAGTATTTT	CASSQDMRGAGGDTQYF
TRBV29-1	TRBJ1-1	TRBD1	few	TGCAGCGTAGCTGAACAGGGGGCGAGCACTGAAGCTTTCTTT	CSVAEQGASTEAFF
TRBV7-3	TRBJ2-3	.	.	TGTGCCAGCAGCCTTATAGGGGGACTGCGAGTCCCTAGCACAGATACGCAGTATTTT	CASSLIGGLRVPSTDTQYF
TRBV14	TRBJ2-7	.	.	TGTGCCAGCAGCCAAGTTCCAGGAGGGCGCGAGCAGTACTTC	CASSQVPGGREQYF